Sequencing of this T cell receptor (beta chain) was carried out in a study of tumor-infiltrating lymphocytes in primary liver carcinoma. Study-level background: Spanning 30 to 69 years of age, the patients were men and women.

Germline CDR1 DFQATT, CDR2 SNEGSKA (reference sequence). This CDR3 contains 9 residues. As to this clonotype: As the CDR3 is not closed by the conserved phenylalanine or tryptophan, this likely results from a read error.

Using a constant-region primer together with ProtoScript II reverse transcriptase, TCR beta cDNA was made from around 500 ng of total RNA. ARM-PCR, slightly modified, supplied the TCR beta libraries through three nested multiplex PCR rounds. In the first two PCR rounds, TRBV1-TRBV30 forward primers were paired with a C-beta reverse primer, and each round lasted about 9 cycles. TCRdb passed the multiplex PCR reads through MiXCR, listing each CDR3 protein once. Of about 43,000 distinct CDR3 sequences detected, approximately 70% appear once; the ten largest clones hold 19%. Total RNA and DNA came together from around 18-30 mg of bulk tissue without cell sorting. The patients presented with primary liver carcinoma, which was managed through surgical resection. Infection with HBV was chronic in patients; they were treatment-naive. Every tumor was sampled at five separate regions.

The chain recombines TRBV20-1 with TRBJ2-5, with D unclear. This receptor was obtained from a man aged 35 to 55 with primary liver carcinoma and hepatitis B virus infection. Sequences were obtained from liver tumor tissue from sampling region 2. Described subset: tumor region T2, inferior pole. CDR3 nucleotide sequence: TGCAGTGCACCGGAGACTCAGTACATC. It yields the protein CSAPETQYI.